These 5 T cell receptor beta chains came from one sample sequenced in a study of identical twins. TCRdb itself ran the 5' RACE reads through MiXCR, one entry per CDR3 protein. Among approximately 600,000 distinct CDR3 sequences listed, about 7% were seen once. This sample also belongs to another study, concerning yellow fever vaccine responses in identical twins.

Sequencing used PBMCs. These TCRs come from a woman between 18 and 29 years old in good health.

This clonotype was picked up many times. The chain uses TRBV4-1 and TRBJ2-5, with D possibly matching TRBD1 (5 bases). Trimming took 0 bases from V and 5 from J, leaving 13 bases between them. The CDR3 loop spans 15 amino acids. Germline V CDR1 and CDR2: MGHRA, YSYEKL. CDR3 region: CASSQDPVGVETQYF. The CDR3 region has the DNA TGCGCCAGCAGCCAAGATCCTGTAGGGGTCGAGACCCAGTACTTC.

Many counts were recorded for this clonotype. This rearrangement joins TRBV5-6 to TRBJ2-6; possibly TRBD1 for D (5 bases). From germline, CDR1 is SGHDT and CDR2 YYEEEE. This CDR3 has 15 residues. V was trimmed by 5 bases and J by 1 base, leaving 10 bases between them. The CDR3, as DNA: TGTGCCAGCAGTATCCGGACATCTGGGGCCAACGTCCTGACTTTC. This codes for CASSIRTSGANVLTF.

The rearrangement joins TRBV12-3 or TRBV12-4 to TRBJ2-2; 10 positions match TRBD2. This CDR3 has 18 amino acids. Trimming took 6 bases from V and 0 from J; bases not matched to a gene: 10. This CDR3 reads CASRILAGRVANTGELFF. DNA of the CDR3: TGTGCCAGCAGAATACTAGCGGGACGGGTCGCGAACACCGGGGAGCTGTTTTTT.

There are a few counts of this clonotype. This sequence joins TRBV10-3 and TRBJ1-2, with no clear D. Trimming took 7 bases from V and 3 from J, leaving 6 bases between them. The V gene's germline CDR1 is ENHRY and CDR2 SYGVKD. The CDR3 totals 11 residues. The CDR3, as DNA: TGTGCCATCACGGGCTACTATGGCTACACCTTC. It yields the protein CAITGYYGYTF.

This clonotype was seen repeatedly, ten times or more. J is TRBJ2-2 and V is TRBV9, with 7 bases that match TRBD2. The CDR3 length is 16 residues. CDR1 and CDR2 (germline): SGDLS, YYNGEE. With 0 bases clipped from V and 1 base from J, the junction kept 3 bases outside the gene matches. This CDR3 reads CASSVDASGNTGELFF. CDR3 nucleotides: TGTGCCAGCAGCGTAGACGCTAGCGGGAACACCGGGGAGCTGTTTTTT.